The 24 T cell receptor beta chains below come from one sample, sequenced in a study of shared clonotypes between healthy human individuals. Data came from immunoSEQ multiplex PCR; TCRdb stores just in-frame clones and leaves some out. The repertoire holds roughly 680,000 clones, 55% to 80% seen once, with more than 1.5% in the top ten. Material: memory CD4+ T cells sorted from blood. This sample's subset: CD45RA-negative fraction. These receptor sequences come from a woman aged 30 to 39 in good health.

This chain joins TRBV29-1 and TRBJ2-7, with 8 bases that match TRBD2. CDR1 is SQVTM and CDR2 is ANQGSEA in the germline V gene. Trimming at V came to 4 bases and at J to 5 bases, leaving 4 bases not matched to a gene. The CDR3 runs 12 residues. The CDR3: CSVGVAGHEQYF. In DNA form, the CDR3 reads TGCAGCGTTGGGGTAGCGGGACACGAGCAGTACTTC.

This clone was seen more than once but under ten times. This may be a read error: a much more frequent sequence differs by one nucleotide. V and J are TRBV2 and TRBJ2-6; D gene uncertain. This CDR3 has 12 residues. V lost 4 bases and J lost 3, with 1 base in between. Germline V gene lookup returns CDR1 SNHLY and CDR2 FYNNEI. CDR3 protein: CASSVGANVLTF. Here the CDR3 DNA reads TGTGCCAGCAGTGTTGGGGCCAACGTCCTGACTTTC.

The genes are TRBV16 and TRBJ1-2, with TRBD1 as a possible D gene (6 bases). The ends were cut back, 0 bases at V and 1 base at J, with 9 bases in the middle. Per germline, CDR1 KGHSY and CDR2 FQNENV. The CDR3 extends over 15 amino acids. The CDR3 spells CASSQSDSFNYGYTF. For the CDR3, the DNA is TGTGCCAGCAGCCAATCGGACAGCTTTAACTATGGCTACACCTTC.

The chain couples TRBV28 to TRBJ1-2; D is possibly TRBD1 (6 bases). Per the germline V gene, CDR1 is MDHEN and CDR2 is SYDVKM. CDR3 length equals 15 residues. Trimming pared 3 bases from V and 3 bases from J, leaving 14 bases between. CDR3 in DNA: TGTGCCAGCAGTTTTGGCTACAGGGTGGACTATGGCTACACCTTC. Encoded protein: CASSFGYRVDYGYTF.

This clone has just one count. The chain links TRBV28 to TRBJ2-7, with TRBD2 matching 11 bases. V lost 4 bases, J lost 8 bases, and 16 bases stayed unmatched. The length of the CDR3 is 17 residues. Germline V gene lookup returns CDR1 MDHEN and CDR2 SYDVKM. The CDR3: CASSSTPPSGRKEQQYF. CDR3 nucleotides: TGTGCCAGCAGTTCGACCCCCCCTAGCGGGAGGAAAGAACAGCAGTACTTC.

V gene TRBV10-3 combines with J gene TRBJ1-3; D not resolved. CDR1 ENHRY and CDR2 SYGVKD come from the germline V gene. The CDR3 sequence is 15 residues long. Trimming cost V 5 bases and J 0 bases, with 11 bases left between them. The CDR3 region has the DNA TGTGCCATCAGTCCCCCAGACATCTCTGGAAACACCATATATTTT. Its translation is CAISPPDISGNTIYF.

The rearrangement joins TRBV30 to TRBJ2-4; D unclear. Trimming shortened V by 6 bases and J by 1 base, and 16 bases separated the two germline ends. The CDR3 extends over 15 amino acids. CDR1 GTSNPN and CDR2 SVGIG come from the germline V gene (reference sequence). Here the CDR3 reads CACKVEALAKNIQYF. For the CDR3, the DNA is TGTGCCTGCAAGGTAGAAGCCCTGGCCAAAAACATTCAGTACTTC.

J is TRBJ1-1 and V is TRBV28; TRBD1 aligns across 7 bases. CDR3 size: 16 residues. The V segment lost 2 bases and the J segment 3 bases; nucleotides outside the gene matches: 9. Germline-derived CDR1 and CDR2 are MDHEN and SYDVKM. The CDR3 reads CASSLAVAGGYTEAFF. DNA for the CDR3: TGTGCCAGCAGTTTAGCGGTGGCAGGGGGTTACACTGAAGCTTTCTTT.

This chain links TRBV6-5 with TRBJ1-1, with D possibly TRBD1 on 5 matching bases. The CDR3 loop spans 15 amino acids. Trimming removed 2 bases from V and 11 bases from J, with 21 bases in between. CDR1 is MNHEY and CDR2 is SVGAGI in the germline V gene. The CDR3 loop is CASSYGGTPRGRAFF. The DNA of the CDR3 is TGTGCCAGCAGTTACGGCGGGACCCCCCGGGGTAGGGCTTTCTTT.

This clone was picked up many times. The chain employs TRBV4-1 and TRBJ2-7; unclear D gene. CDR3 length: 17 amino acids. Trimming cost V 0 bases and J 0 bases, with 15 bases left between them. CDR1 and CDR2 (germline): MGHRA, YSYEKL. DNA for the CDR3: TGCGCCAGCAGCCAAGATGGGCCAACGGGCAGCTCCTACGAGCAGTACTTC. Its protein is CASSQDGPTGSSYEQYF.

A few counts support this clone. This chain uses TRBV28 with TRBJ2-3; the D is unclear. Germline V gene data show CDR1 as MDHEN and CDR2 as SYDVKM. The V and J ends lost 6 bases and 0 bases respectively, with 19 bases between them. This CDR3 contains 17 residues. CDR3 protein: CASSSSQGGVSTDTQYF. Here the CDR3 DNA reads TGTGCCAGCAGCAGCTCCCAAGGTGGGGTTAGCACAGATACGCAGTATTTT.

About this clone: Other DNA sequences of this sample code for an identical CDR3. The rearrangement joins TRBV6-5 to TRBJ1-5; D might be TRBD1 (5 bases). V shed 2 bases and J shed 2 bases, with 7 bases lying between them. The CDR3 has 14 residues. Germline V gives CDR1 MNHEY, CDR2 SVGAGI. The CDR3 coding sequence is TGTGCCAGCAGTTACGGGGACGGCAATCAGCCCCAGCATTTT. Translated: CASSYGDGNQPQHF.

The gene calls are TRBV4-2 and TRBJ2-1, with D tentatively TRBD1 or TRBD2 (5 bases each). With 1 base removed from V and 7 bases from J, the gap between germline ends came to 17 bases. Looked up from germline, CDR1 is LGHNA and CDR2 is YNFKEQ. The CDR3 runs 16 residues. CDR3 DNA sequence: TGTGCCAGCAGCCAAGTGGGGAGACAGTTTTTTAATGAGCAGTTCTTC. It translates to CASSQVGRQFFNEQFF.

This chain uses TRBV15 with TRBJ2-3, with 7 bases that match TRBD2. Unmatched junction bases numbered 7, after V lost 0 bases and J lost 4 bases. Germline CDR1 and CDR2: LNHNV and YYDKDF (reference sequence). This CDR3 contains 16 residues. The CDR3 region is CATSRDRASGADTQYF. CDR3 DNA: TGTGCCACCAGCAGAGATCGGGCTAGCGGAGCAGATACGCAGTATTTT.

The rearrangement uses TRBV28 and TRBJ2-3; TRBD1 might be the D (7 bases). The CDR3 consists of 14 residues. Deletions cut 6 bases from V and 1 base from J, with 11 bases between. CDR1 is MDHEN and CDR2 is SYDVKM in the germline V gene. The CDR3 DNA reads TGTGCCAGCAGGGGACAGCGGGGCACAGATACGCAGTATTTT. It is translated as CASRGQRGTDTQYF.

The V gene is TRBV29-1, the J gene TRBJ2-5, with D maybe TRBD2 (6 bases). Germline CDR1 is SQVTM and CDR2 is ANQGSEA. The CDR3 sequence is 13 residues long. Trimming removed 4 bases from V and 2 bases from J, with 11 bases in between. The chain's CDR3 is CSVAGSNQETQYF. CDR3 nucleotide sequence: TGCAGCGTTGCCGGGAGTAATCAAGAGACCCAGTACTTC.

CDR3 in amino acids: CASSQQGSSGYGYTF. The CDR3 nucleotides read TGTGCCAGCAGCCAACAGGGGAGCTCGGGCTATGGCTACACCTTC. This sequence joins TRBV7-9 and TRBJ1-2, with TRBD1 matching 7 bases. Germline CDR1 is SEHNR and CDR2 is FQNEAQ (reference sequence). Germline trimming cut 5 bases from V and 4 bases from J; bases unmatched to any gene: 10. The CDR3 has 15 amino acids.

The CDR3 DNA reads TGTGCCAGCGCCAGAGGGGAGACCCAGTACTTC. Protein product: CASARGETQYF. The J gene is TRBJ2-5, the V gene TRBV27, with TRBD2 as a possible D gene (5 bases). The germline gives CDR1 MNHEY, CDR2 SMNVEV (reference sequence). The CDR3 runs to 11 residues. V was cut by 8 bases and J by 5 bases, with 9 bases left in between.

This clone showed up just a few times. The J gene is TRBJ1-2, the V gene TRBV19; 8 nucleotides align to TRBD1. The V segment lost 6 bases and the J segment 8 bases; nucleotides outside the gene matches: 5. CDR3 size: 12 residues. Germline CDR1 LNHDA, CDR2 SQIVND (reference sequence). The CDR3 sequence: CASRRTGTGYTF. The CDR3 nucleotides are TGTGCCAGTAGGAGGACAGGGACAGGCTACACCTTC.

The V and J genes are TRBV6-6 and TRBJ1-2, with no clear D. With 0 bases removed from V and 6 bases from J, the gap between germline ends came to 8 bases. The germline CDR1 and CDR2 sequences are MNHNY and SVGAGI (reference sequence). The CDR3 runs to 13 residues. The CDR3 region has the DNA TGTGCCAGCAGTTACTCGGACGCGAATGGCTACACCTTC. Protein: CASSYSDANGYTF.

The chain employs TRBV28 and TRBJ1-1; D may be TRBD1 (6 bases). The CDR3 is 13 residues long. Per germline, CDR1 MDHEN and CDR2 SYDVKM. Trimming cost V 4 bases and J 7 bases, with 13 bases left between them. CDR3 amino acids: CASSSPGEVEAFF. The CDR3 coding sequence is TGTGCCAGCAGTTCCCCAGGGGAAGTTGAAGCTTTCTTT.

The genes are TRBV2 and TRBJ2-3, with D possibly being TRBD2 (6 bases). This CDR3 region has 13 residues. Germline V CDR1 and CDR2: SNHLY, FYNNEI. Trimming removed 5 bases at V and 5 bases at J, with 11 bases between. CDR3 loop: CASSRTKRDTQYF. For the CDR3, the DNA is TGTGCCAGCAGTCGGACTAAACGAGATACGCAGTATTTT.

This rearrangement joins TRBV2 to TRBJ2-7, with D possibly TRBD2 on 6 matching bases. The CDR3 is made up of 13 amino acids. CDR1 is SNHLY and CDR2 is FYNNEI in the germline V gene. V lost 3 bases, J lost 7 bases, and 13 bases lay in between. CDR3 nucleotides: TGTGCCAGCAGTGAGTTGGGTGCGGGGGAGCAGTACTTC. Translated, it gives CASSELGAGEQYF.

The V and J genes are TRBV7-2 and TRBJ1-2, with D hard to call. CDR1 is SGHTA and CDR2 is FQGNSA in the germline V gene. The CDR3 length is 15 residues. Trimming left V 2 bases short and J 2 bases short, with 12 bases between. In DNA form, the CDR3 reads TGTGCCAGCAGCTTAATCCCGGGAGCCAACTATGGCTACACCTTC. It is translated as CASSLIPGANYGYTF.